This TCR beta chain was found in a study of graft-versus-host responses after intestinal transplantation. Germline lookup yields CDR1 MNHNS and CDR2 SASEGT. The CDR3 is made up of 13 amino acids. J gave up 4 bases and V 6 bases, and 2 bases lay outside the gene matches. Sequenced by immunoSEQ multiplex PCR; TCRdb stores in-frame clones only, minus some. The table records around 96,000 clones, more than 85% of them present only once. In regard to this clone: The target antigen is unknown.

Whole-study findings and limits: GvH clones turned up in recipient marrow; some had shown up first in ileum or blood.

The chain has TRBV6-1 and TRBJ2-3, with TRBD2 identical over 9 bases. This receptor was taken from a human donor who received an intestinal transplant. Specimen: unstimulated CD4+ T cells sorted from spleen or lymph node cells, collected before intestinal transplant. The CDR3 is CASRGLAADTQYF. The CDR3 bases are TGTGCCAGCAGGGGACTAGCAGCAGATACGCAGTATTTT.